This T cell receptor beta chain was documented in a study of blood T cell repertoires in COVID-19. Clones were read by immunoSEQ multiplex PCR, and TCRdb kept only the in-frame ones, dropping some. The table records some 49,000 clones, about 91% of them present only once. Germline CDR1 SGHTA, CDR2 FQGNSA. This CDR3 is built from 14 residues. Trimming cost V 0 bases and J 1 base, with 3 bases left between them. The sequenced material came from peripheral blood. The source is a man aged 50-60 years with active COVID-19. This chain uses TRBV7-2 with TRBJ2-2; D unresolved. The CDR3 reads CASSLALNTGELFF. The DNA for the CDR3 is TGTGCCAGCAGCTTAGCCCTGAACACCGGGGAGCTGTTTTTT.